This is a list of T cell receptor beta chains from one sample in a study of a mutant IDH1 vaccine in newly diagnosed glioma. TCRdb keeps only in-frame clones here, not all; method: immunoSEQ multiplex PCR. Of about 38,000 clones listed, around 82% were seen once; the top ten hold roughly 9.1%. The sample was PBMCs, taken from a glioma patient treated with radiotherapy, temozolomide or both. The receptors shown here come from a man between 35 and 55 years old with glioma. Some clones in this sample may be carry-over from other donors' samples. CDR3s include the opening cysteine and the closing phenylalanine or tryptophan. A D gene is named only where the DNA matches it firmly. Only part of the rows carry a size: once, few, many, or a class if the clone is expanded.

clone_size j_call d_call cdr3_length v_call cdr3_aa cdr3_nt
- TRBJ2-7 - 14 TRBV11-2 CASSLEPASYEQYF TGTGCCAGCAGCTTAGAACCAGCTTCCTACGAGCAGTACTTC
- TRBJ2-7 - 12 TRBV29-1 CSVGAGLHEQYF TGCAGCGTTGGGGCAGGGTTACACGAGCAGTACTTC
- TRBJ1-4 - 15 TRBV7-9 CASSYRNSGHEKLFF TGTGCCAGCAGCTACCGGAACTCAGGGCACGAAAAACTGTTTTTT
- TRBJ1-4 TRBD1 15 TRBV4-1 CASSHPGQANEKLFF TGCGCCAGCAGCCATCCGGGACAGGCTAATGAAAAACTGTTTTTT
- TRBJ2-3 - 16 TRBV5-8 CASSLRGRGQTDTQYF TGTGCCAGCAGCTTGCGCGGAAGGGGACAAACAGATACGCAGTATTTT
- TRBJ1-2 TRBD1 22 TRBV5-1 CASSLAPVPARDRIRGLYGYTF TGCGCCAGCAGCTTGGCACCGGTTCCCGCCAGGGACAGAATTAGGGGCCTCTATGGCTACACCTTC
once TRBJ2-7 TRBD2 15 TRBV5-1 CASSTGTSGVNEQYF TGCGCCAGCAGCACGGGGACTAGCGGGGTTAACGAGCAGTACTTC
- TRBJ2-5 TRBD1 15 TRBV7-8 CASSPRQGSQETQYF TGTGCCAGCAGCCCAAGACAGGGAAGCCAAGAGACCCAGTACTTC
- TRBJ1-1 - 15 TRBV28 CASSGGRQIYTEAFF TGTGCCAGCAGTGGGGGACGGCAGATCTACACTGAAGCTTTCTTT
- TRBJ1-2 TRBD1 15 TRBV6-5 CASSPPDRVGYGYTF TGTGCCAGCAGCCCTCCTGACAGGGTTGGCTATGGCTACACCTTC
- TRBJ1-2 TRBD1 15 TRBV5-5 CASSLRTGGAYGYTF TGTGCCAGCAGCTTGAGGACAGGGGGCGCCTATGGCTACACCTTC
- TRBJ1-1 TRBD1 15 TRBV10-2 CASGLTGTGDTEAFF TGCGCCAGCGGCCTGACCGGGACAGGGGACACTGAAGCTTTCTTT
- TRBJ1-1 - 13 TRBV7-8 CASSSTGHTEAFF TGTGCCAGCAGCTCCACAGGGCACACTGAAGCTTTCTTT
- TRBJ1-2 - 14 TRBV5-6 CASSPGGALMGYTF TGTGCCAGCAGCCCGGGGGGGGCCTTGATGGGCTACACCTTC
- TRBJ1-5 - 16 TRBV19 CASSIGRGVADQPQHF TGTGCCAGTAGTATAGGAAGGGGGGTAGCAGATCAGCCCCAGCATTTT
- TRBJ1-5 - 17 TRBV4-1 CASSQDRLGSLSQPQHF TGCGCCAGCAGCCAAGATCGGCTGGGGTCTCTTAGTCAGCCCCAGCATTTT
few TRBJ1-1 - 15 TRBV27 CASSSLTGQLGEAFF TGTGCCAGCAGTTCACTGACAGGACAGCTGGGGGAAGCTTTCTTT
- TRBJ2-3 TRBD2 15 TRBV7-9 CASSLLAGGGVAQYF TGTGCCAGCAGCCTCTTAGCGGGCGGCGGGGTGGCGCAGTATTTT
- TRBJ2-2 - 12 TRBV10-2 CASSGGTGELFF TGCGCCAGCAGTGGGGGCACCGGGGAGCTGTTTTTT
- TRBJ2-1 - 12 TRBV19 CASSPPSDSQFF TGTGCCAGTAGTCCACCGAGCGACTCGCAGTTCTTC
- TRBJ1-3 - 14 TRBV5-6 CASSPSGVGNTIYF TGTGCCAGCAGCCCCTCGGGGGTTGGAAACACCATATATTTT
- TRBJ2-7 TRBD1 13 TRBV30 CAWGTGSSYEQYF TGTGCCTGGGGGACAGGGAGTTCCTACGAGCAGTACTTC
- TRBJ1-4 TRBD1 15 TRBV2 CASRLTGATNEKLFF TGTGCCAGCAGATTGACAGGGGCTACTAATGAAAAACTGTTTTTT
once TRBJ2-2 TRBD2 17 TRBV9 CASSPGLAGGGTGELFF TGTGCCAGCAGCCCGGGACTAGCGGGGGGCGGCACCGGGGAGCTGTTTTTT
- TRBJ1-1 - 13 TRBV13 CASGGAVNTEAFF TGTGCCAGCGGTGGGGCAGTGAACACTGAAGCTTTCTTT
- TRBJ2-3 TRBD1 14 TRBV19 CASREGQVVDTQYF TGTGCCAGTAGGGAGGGACAGGTGGTAGATACGCAGTATTTT
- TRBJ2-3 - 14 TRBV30 CAWSPGLATDTQYF TGTGCCTGGAGCCCGGGACTCGCTACAGATACGCAGTATTTT
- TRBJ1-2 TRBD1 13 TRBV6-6 CASSPRDSYGYTF TGTGCCAGCAGTCCCCGGGACAGCTATGGCTACACCTTC
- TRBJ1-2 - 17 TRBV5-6 CASSDRGVQAPNYGYTF TGTGCCAGCAGCGACCGGGGGGTGCAGGCTCCTAACTATGGCTACACCTTC
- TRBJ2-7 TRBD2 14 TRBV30 CAWSNGLALYEQYF TGTGCCTGGAGCAACGGACTAGCCCTTTACGAGCAGTACTTC
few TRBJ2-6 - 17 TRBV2 CASNGTPELSGANVLTF TGTGCCAGCAATGGGACACCGGAACTCTCTGGGGCCAACGTCCTGACTTTC
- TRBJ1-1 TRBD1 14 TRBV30 CAWRETGEWTEAFF TGTGCCTGGAGGGAAACAGGGGAATGGACTGAAGCTTTCTTT
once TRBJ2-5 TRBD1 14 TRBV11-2 CASSRTGWGETQYF TGTGCCAGCAGCCGGACAGGGTGGGGAGAGACCCAGTACTTC
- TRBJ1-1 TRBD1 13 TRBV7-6 CASSRQQGGKAFF TGTGCCAGCAGCCGCCAACAGGGGGGAAAAGCTTTCTTT
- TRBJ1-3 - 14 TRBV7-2 CASSRTVSGNTIYF TGTGCCAGCAGCCGGACCGTCTCTGGAAACACCATATATTTT
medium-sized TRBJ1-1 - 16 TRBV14 CASSQGRGGLNTEAFF TGTGCCAGCAGCCAAGGCCGAGGGGGGCTGAACACTGAAGCTTTCTTT
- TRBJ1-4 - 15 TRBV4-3 CASSLGGATNEKLFF TGCGCCAGCAGCCTCGGCGGGGCGACTAATGAAAAACTGTTTTTT
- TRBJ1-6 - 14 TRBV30 CAWSVAINNSPLHF TGTGCCTGGAGTGTAGCCATAAATAATTCACCCCTCCACTTT
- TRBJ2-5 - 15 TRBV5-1 CASSLIGAPQETQYF TGCGCCAGCAGCTTGATCGGAGCCCCCCAAGAGACCCAGTACTTC
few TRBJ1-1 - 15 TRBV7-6 CASTQAPGMNTEAFF TGTGCCAGCACCCAAGCGCCCGGCATGAACACTGAAGCTTTCTTT
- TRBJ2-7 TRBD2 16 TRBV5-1 CASSFTAGGPPYEQYF TGCGCCAGCAGCTTTACAGCGGGGGGGCCGCCCTACGAGCAGTACTTC
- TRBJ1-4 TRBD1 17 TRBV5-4 CASSGRTGELKNEKLFF TGTGCCAGCAGCGGCCGGACAGGGGAGTTAAAGAATGAAAAACTGTTTTTT
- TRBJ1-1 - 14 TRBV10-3 CAISTGEPGSEAFF TGTGCCATCAGTACCGGGGAACCGGGATCTGAAGCTTTCTTT
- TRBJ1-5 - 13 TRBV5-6 CASSLGSNQPQHF TGTGCCAGCAGCTTGGGTAGCAATCAGCCCCAGCATTTT
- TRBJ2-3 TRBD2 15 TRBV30 CAWSEGAGVTDTQYF TGTGCCTGGAGTGAAGGGGCGGGGGTAACAGATACGCAGTATTTT
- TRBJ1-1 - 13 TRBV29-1 CSVISGLNTEAFF TGCAGCGTAATAAGTGGGCTGAACACTGAAGCTTTCTTT
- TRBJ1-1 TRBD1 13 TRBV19 CASATGGNTEAFF TGTGCCAGCGCTACAGGGGGGAACACTGAAGCTTTCTTT
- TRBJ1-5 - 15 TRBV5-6 CASSLGGSLNQPQHF TGTGCCAGCAGCTTGGGAGGATCTCTCAATCAGCCCCAGCATTTT
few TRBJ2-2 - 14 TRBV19 CASSMTNLAGELFF TGTGCCAGTAGTATGACCAACTTGGCCGGGGAGCTGTTTTTT
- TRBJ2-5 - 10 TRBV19 CASGRETQYF TGTGCCAGTGGCCGAGAGACCCAGTACTTC
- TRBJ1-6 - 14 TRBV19 CAIRGAEMNSPLHF TGTGCCATCCGAGGGGCAGAGATGAATTCACCCCTCCACTTT
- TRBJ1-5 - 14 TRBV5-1 CASSSLGRGQPQHF TGCGCCAGCAGCTCCCTAGGTAGAGGTCAGCCCCAGCATTTT
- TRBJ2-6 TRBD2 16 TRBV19 CASILSGASGANVLTF TGTGCCAGTATCCTCAGCGGGGCCTCTGGGGCCAACGTCCTGACTTTC